These 22 T cell receptor beta chains share one sample of origin, sequenced in a study of cytomegalovirus exposure and HLA in healthy donors. PCR involved 60 Vbeta and 13 Jbeta primers. Sequenced by immunoSEQ multiplex PCR; TCRdb stores in-frame clones only, minus some. The table lists about 270,000 clones, approximately 70% of them singletons. Material for sequencing was PBMCs. These receptors all come from a female donor in good health and CMV-seronegative.

The chain has TRBV5-4 and TRBJ2-5; 7 nucleotides line up with TRBD1. This CDR3 spans 16 amino acids. The trim removed 3 bases at V and 3 bases at J, leaving 11 bases unmatched. Germline CDR1 SGHNT, CDR2 YYREEE (reference sequence). CDR3 nucleotide sequence: TGTGCCAGCAGCTCCCCCGCGGACAGGTATGAAGAGACCCAGTACTTC. This codes for CASSSPADRYEETQYF. The whole variable domain, remainder taken from reference TRBV5-4 and TRBJ2-5, is ETGVTQSPTHLIKTRGQQVTLRCSSQSGHNTVSWYQQALGQGPQFIFQYYREEENGRGNFPPRFSGLQFPNYSSELNVNALELDDSALYLCASSSPADRYEETQYFGPGTRLLVL.

The rearrangement uses TRBV5-1 and TRBJ2-7, with 7 bases matching TRBD2. Germline assignment: CDR1 SGHRS and CDR2 YFSETQ. The V segment lost 3 bases and the J segment 11 bases; nucleotides outside the gene matches: 14. This CDR3 is 14 amino acids long. The CDR3 here is CASSWGVLGREKYF. Here the CDR3 DNA reads TGCGCCAGCAGCTGGGGGGTTTTAGGGAGGGAAAAGTACTTC.

The rearrangement links TRBV5-4 to TRBJ2-5, with D maybe TRBD1 (6 bases). Trimming left V 0 bases short and J 11 bases short, with 17 bases between. Germline V CDR1 and CDR2: SGHNT, YYREEE (reference sequence). The CDR3 is 14 residues long. The CDR3 nucleotides read TGTGCCAGCAGCTTGGCCTACAGGGTTGGAGAGCAGTACTTC. Its translation: CASSLAYRVGEQYF.

The rearrangement joins TRBV13 to TRBJ1-3; D is possibly TRBD1 (5 bases). The CDR3 is 17 residues long. V was clipped by 0 bases and J by 0 bases, with 12 bases between them. Looked up from germline, CDR1 is PRHDT and CDR2 is FYEKMQ (reference sequence). The CDR3 protein is CASSLGTVKLSGNTIYF. The CDR3 DNA is TGTGCCAGCAGCTTAGGGACAGTCAAACTCTCTGGAAACACCATATATTTT.

J is TRBJ2-1 and V is TRBV4-1, with 11 bases fitting TRBD2. Looked up from germline, CDR1 is MGHRA and CDR2 is YSYEKL. V lost 3 bases, J lost 0 bases, and 4 bases stayed unmatched. The CDR3 loop spans 17 amino acids. CDR3 sequence: CASSQTLAGGSYNEQFF. CDR3 sequence (DNA): TGCGCCAGCAGCCAGACGCTAGCGGGAGGCTCCTACAATGAGCAGTTCTTC.

V is TRBV11-3 and J is TRBJ2-7; possibly TRBD2 for D (6 bases). The CDR3 spans 12 residues. Trimming took off 7 bases at V and 5 bases at J, with 12 bases between the two ends. Looked up from germline, CDR1 is SGHNT and CDR2 is YENEEA. CDR3 sequence: CASKGGEDEQYF. As DNA, the CDR3 is TGTGCCAGCAAGGGAGGAGAGGACGAGCAGTACTTC.

V gene TRBV13 combines with J gene TRBJ2-7; perhaps TRBD1 as D (6 bases). Germline CDR1 and CDR2: PRHDT and FYEKMQ (reference sequence). V was shortened by 5 bases and J by 2 bases, with 13 bases between the two germline ends. The CDR3 length is 14 residues. The CDR3 sequence: CASSPTRGPYEQYF. The CDR3 DNA follows: TGTGCCAGCAGCCCAACCAGGGGACCCTACGAGCAGTACTTC.

The chain carries TRBV6-1 and TRBJ1-1; no clear D. Trimming left V 8 bases short and J 0 bases short, with 16 bases between. The CDR3 spans 15 residues. Per germline, CDR1 MNHNS and CDR2 SASEGT. CDR3 sequence reads: CASQRHLSMNTEAFF. The CDR3 coding sequence is TGTGCCAGCCAAAGACATCTGTCCATGAACACTGAAGCTTTCTTT.

With respect to this clone: Other DNA sequences in this sample translate to the same CDR3. This chain joins TRBV5-4 and TRBJ1-1, with D unresolved. The CDR3 has 13 residues. CDR1 SGHNT and CDR2 YYREEE come from the germline V gene (reference sequence). The V end was cut by 0 bases, the J end by 1 base, with 4 bases between. This CDR3 reads CASSLGGNTEAFF. As DNA, the CDR3 is TGTGCCAGCAGCTTGGGAGGGAACACTGAAGCTTTCTTT.

This clone appeared a few times. The J gene is TRBJ2-7, the V gene TRBV18; D is uncertain. The CDR3 is 12 residues long. V was trimmed by 1 base and J by 5 bases, leaving 6 bases between them. Germline loops: CDR1 KGHSH, CDR2 LQKENI. CDR3 sequence: CASSPRGDEQYF. The CDR3 DNA follows: TGTGCCAGCTCACCACGCGGAGACGAGCAGTACTTC. The variable domain in full, completed from reference TRBV18 and TRBJ2-7, reads NAGVMQNPRHLVRRRGQEARLRCSPMKGHSHVYWYRQLPEEGLKFMVYLQKENIIDESGMPKERFSAEFPKEGPSILRIQQVVRGDSAAYFCASSPRGDEQYFGPGTRLTVT.

The chain is built from TRBV28 and TRBJ2-1; 11 nucleotides agree with TRBD2. Germline V gene sequence: CDR1 MDHEN, CDR2 SYDVKM. Germline trimming cut 6 bases from V and 6 bases from J; bases unmatched to any gene: 13. The CDR3 runs to 17 residues. The CDR3 protein is CASSFQQPGLAANEQFF. The CDR3 nucleotides are TGTGCCAGCAGCTTCCAGCAACCGGGACTAGCGGCCAATGAGCAGTTCTTC.

This clone has only a few counts. The chain couples TRBV7-3 to TRBJ1-5; D gene uncertain. The CDR3 is made up of 16 amino acids. V was cut by 3 bases and J by 1 base, with 13 bases left in between. In germline, CDR1 is SGHTA, CDR2 FQGTGA. Here the CDR3 reads CASSFKGSRSNQPQHF. The CDR3 DNA sequence: TGTGCCAGCAGCTTCAAAGGGAGTAGAAGCAATCAGCCCCAGCATTTT.

This clone was counted once. V is TRBV13 and J is TRBJ2-3; 11 bases are a match to TRBD2. Germline CDR1 PRHDT, CDR2 FYEKMQ (reference sequence). J gave up 2 bases and V 0 bases, and 4 bases lay outside the gene matches. The length of the CDR3 is 17 residues. CDR3 amino acids: CASSLGASGGSTDTQYF. The CDR3 DNA follows: TGTGCCAGCAGCTTAGGGGCTAGCGGGGGGTCCACAGATACGCAGTATTTT.

V is TRBV5-1 and J is TRBJ2-1, with D possibly TRBD2 on 5 matching bases. Germline assignment: CDR1 SGHRS and CDR2 YFSETQ. The CDR3 is 15 residues long. Trimming took 3 bases from V and 2 from J, leaving 12 bases between them. This CDR3 is CASSSGIPPYNEQFF. The CDR3 DNA reads TGCGCCAGCAGCTCCGGGATCCCTCCCTACAATGAGCAGTTCTTC.

This clone was seen only a few times. This rearrangement joins TRBV11-3 to TRBJ2-7, with a tentative D call TRBD1 (6 bases). This CDR3 spans 16 amino acids. Deletions cut 1 base from V and 0 bases from J, with 13 bases between. From germline, CDR1 is SGHNT and CDR2 YENEEA. The CDR3 sequence: CASSLGRGGSSYEQYF. The CDR3 DNA is TGTGCCAGCAGCTTAGGACGAGGGGGTAGCTCCTACGAGCAGTACTTC.

This chain uses TRBV6-1 with TRBJ1-2; D is possibly TRBD1 (5 bases). Germline V gives CDR1 MNHNS, CDR2 SASEGT. The length of the CDR3 is 17 residues. Trimming left V 0 bases short and J 4 bases short, with 18 bases between. DNA of the CDR3: TGTGCCAGCAGTGAAGCGCTTCCCAGGGTTCTCGGCTATGGCTACACCTTC. Translation: CASSEALPRVLGYGYTF.

The rearrangement uses TRBV5-6 and TRBJ2-1; TRBD1 agrees at 12 bases. The CDR3 extends over 14 amino acids. J gave up 9 bases and V 2 bases, and 3 bases lay outside the gene matches. CDR1 and CDR2 (germline): SGHDT, YYEEEE. The CDR3 sequence: CASSLGTGGAEQFF. CDR3 in DNA: TGTGCCAGCAGCTTAGGGACAGGGGGCGCTGAGCAGTTCTTC.

This chain uses TRBV9 with TRBJ2-1; 8 bases map to TRBD2. Germline lookup yields CDR1 SGDLS and CDR2 YYNGEE. This CDR3 comprises 15 residues. V trimming: 4 bases; J trimming: 0 bases; junction bases outside the gene matches: 3. For the CDR3, the DNA is TGTGCCAGCAGCACCGGGACTAGCTCCTACAATGAGCAGTTCTTC. The encoded protein is CASSTGTSSYNEQFF.

The table lists this clone with a count of one. The chain couples TRBV5-1 to TRBJ2-5; 8 bases match TRBD2. With 4 bases clipped from V and 3 bases from J, the junction kept 14 bases outside the gene matches. Germline V lookup: CDR1 SGHRS, CDR2 YFSETQ. The CDR3 length is 17 residues. CDR3 DNA sequence: TGCGCCAGCAGCCTACAAGTAGCGGGATGGGTTAAAGAGACCCAGTACTTC. This encodes CASSLQVAGWVKETQYF.

The rearrangement joins TRBV29-1 to TRBJ2-4; 8 bases align to TRBD2. This CDR3 has 14 amino acids. Germline assignment: CDR1 SQVTM and CDR2 ANQGSEA. V gave up 5 bases and J gave up 0 bases; unmatched junction bases: 3. CDR3 in amino acids: CSVTSGLAKNIQYF. The CDR3 nucleotides read TGCAGCGTTACTAGCGGTCTAGCCAAAAACATTCAGTACTTC.

J is TRBJ2-2 and V is TRBV19; TRBD2 matches 9 bases. The CDR3 is 18 residues long. Germline values: CDR1 LNHDA, CDR2 SQIVND (reference sequence). With 6 bases clipped from V and 0 bases from J, the junction kept 11 bases outside the gene matches. The CDR3 region is CASRVGYGGRANTGELFF. In nucleotides, the CDR3 is TGTGCCAGTAGGGTCGGGTACGGCGGGAGGGCGAACACCGGGGAGCTGTTTTTT.

This clone has just a few counts. This sequence joins TRBV10-1 and TRBJ2-2; D gene unclear. The V end lost 0 bases, the J end lost 4 bases, and 6 bases lay between the germline ends. Germline V gene sequence: CDR1 WNHNN, CDR2 SYGVQD (reference sequence). The CDR3 is made up of 14 amino acids. In DNA, the CDR3 is TGCGCCAGCAGTGAGTCGATAGTCACCGGGGAGCTGTTTTTT. Amino acids: CASSESIVTGELFF.